The entry that follows covers one T cell receptor (beta chain) sequence. Sequenced by immunoSEQ multiplex PCR; TCRdb stores in-frame clones only, minus some. The table includes about 32,000 clones, roughly 80% detected once. The data were obtained in a study of neoadjuvant anti-PD-1 for oral cavity cancer. Study in general: Before surgery, most patients got three to four biweekly 3 mg/kg nivolumab doses. Patients without progression got a fourth dose around day 43.

The CDR3 loop spans 13 amino acids. The germline V gene encodes CDR1 SEHNR and CDR2 FQNEAQ (reference sequence). Deletions cut 5 bases from V and 7 bases from J, with 14 bases between. Time point specified: after neoadjuvant nivolumab, at surgical resection. This TCR derives from a person between 40 and 79 years old with oral cavity squamous cell carcinoma. This chain links TRBV7-9 with TRBJ1-1, with D possibly TRBD1 on 6 matching bases. Source: PBMCs, taken after nivolumab (anti-PD-1) treatment. Here the CDR3 DNA reads TGTGCCAGCAGCCGCTGGACAGACGTTGAAGCTTTCTTT. Its protein product is CASSRWTDVEAFF.